The clone carrying this T cell receptor beta chain was observed a single time. The source of the sample is a study of CD8 T cells in Susac syndrome. Random-hexamer reverse transcription was applied to about 0.5 to 1 ug RNA. TCRdb recomputed calls from the immunoSEQ multiplex PCR reads with MiXCR, one row per CDR3 protein. This repertoire shows 200,000 to 250,000 distinct CDR3 sequences, 92% found once; its top ten account for around 0.14%. The germline V and J ends were trimmed by 1 base and 5 bases, with 12 bases remaining between them. Germline V CDR1 and CDR2: LGHDT, YNNKEL (reference sequence). The CDR3 spans 14 residues.

Sequences were obtained from CD8+ T cells from PBMCs. The source of this sequence is a human donor with multiple sclerosis. This chain joins TRBV3-1 and TRBJ2-7; TRBD1 might be the D (5 bases). CDR3 nucleotide sequence: TGTGCCAGCAGCCAAGTCCTAGGGGCCGACGAGCAGTACTTC. It translates to CASSQVLGADEQYF.